This TCR beta chain was observed in a study of blood T cells in healthy people across ages. For the study at large: Capturing about one barcoded beta molecule per two T cells was achieved by template switching. General study findings and limits: Naive T cell percentage by flow cytometry tracked strongly with beta diversity. In older individuals, TCR beta diversity per million T cells was lower, falling roughly linearly with age.

A word on this clonotype: The antigen remains unidentified. Germline is not matched at one junction end, which may reflect a read error.

The CDR3 has 13 amino acids. The germline V gene has CDR1 SGHVS and CDR2 FQNEAQ. It was with a sample-barcoded 5' primer and a J-beta primer mix that a second PCR of roughly 7 to 12 cycles was run. Each CDR3 protein gets one entry after TCRdb re-called the 5' RACE reads with MiXCR. Of over 950,000 distinct CDR3 sequences listed, 35% to 40% are singletons. The genes are TRBV7-8 and TRBJ2-1, with D unresolved. This receptor was taken from a man aged 18 to 29 in good health. Sequenced sample: blood. CDR3 amino acids: CAGSSRPYNEQFF. DNA of the CDR3: TGTGCCGGCAGCTCAAGACCGTACAATGAGCAGTTCTTC.